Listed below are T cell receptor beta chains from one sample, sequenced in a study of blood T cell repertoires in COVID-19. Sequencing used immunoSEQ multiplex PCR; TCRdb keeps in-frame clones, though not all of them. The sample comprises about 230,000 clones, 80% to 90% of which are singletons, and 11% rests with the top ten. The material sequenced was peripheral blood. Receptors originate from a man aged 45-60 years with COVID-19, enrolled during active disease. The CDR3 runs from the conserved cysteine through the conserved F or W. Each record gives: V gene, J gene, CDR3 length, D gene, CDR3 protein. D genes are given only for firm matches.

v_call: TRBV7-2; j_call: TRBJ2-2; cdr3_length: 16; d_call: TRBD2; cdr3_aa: CASSLVSGGYTGELFF
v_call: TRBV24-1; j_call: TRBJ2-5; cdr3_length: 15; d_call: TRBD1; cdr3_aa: CATSARGTGQETQYF
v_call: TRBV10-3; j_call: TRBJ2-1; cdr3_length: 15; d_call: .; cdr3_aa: CAISGGHSSYNEQFF
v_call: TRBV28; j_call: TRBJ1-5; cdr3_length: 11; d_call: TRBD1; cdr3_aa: CASSGDRPQHF
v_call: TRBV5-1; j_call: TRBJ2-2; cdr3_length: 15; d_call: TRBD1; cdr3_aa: CASRIQGANTGELFF
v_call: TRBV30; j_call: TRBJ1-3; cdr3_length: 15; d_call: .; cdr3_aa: CAWSNDRNSGNTIYF
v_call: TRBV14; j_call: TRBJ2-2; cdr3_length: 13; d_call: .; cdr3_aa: CASSQTGTGELFF
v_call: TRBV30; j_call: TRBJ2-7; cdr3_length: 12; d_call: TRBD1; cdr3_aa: CAWTGTAYEQYF
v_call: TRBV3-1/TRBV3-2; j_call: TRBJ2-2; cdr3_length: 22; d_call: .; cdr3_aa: CASSQVCVGPPGRQNNTGELFF
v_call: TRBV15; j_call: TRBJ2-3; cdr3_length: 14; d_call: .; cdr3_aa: CATALPGVSNTQYF
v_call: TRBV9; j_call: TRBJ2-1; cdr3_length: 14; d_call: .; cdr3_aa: CASSVSGQYNEQFF
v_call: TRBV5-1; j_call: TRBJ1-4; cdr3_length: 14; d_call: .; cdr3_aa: CASSLGTDYEKLFF
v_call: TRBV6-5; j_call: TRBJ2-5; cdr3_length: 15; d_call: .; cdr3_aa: CASSPLGDYQETQYF
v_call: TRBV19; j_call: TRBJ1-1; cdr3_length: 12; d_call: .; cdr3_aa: CASAWANTEAFF
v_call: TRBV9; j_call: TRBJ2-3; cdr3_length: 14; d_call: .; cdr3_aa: CASSVDGSTDTQYF
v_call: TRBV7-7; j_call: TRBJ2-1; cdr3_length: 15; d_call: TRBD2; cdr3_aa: CASSPTSGGVYEQFF
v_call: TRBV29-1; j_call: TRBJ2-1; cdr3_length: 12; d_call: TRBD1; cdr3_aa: CSAPGQTNEQFF
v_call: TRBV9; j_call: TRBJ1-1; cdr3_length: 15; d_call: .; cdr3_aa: CASSVATGGGTEAFF
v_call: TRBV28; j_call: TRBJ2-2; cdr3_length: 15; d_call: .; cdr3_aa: CASSIVAGNTGELFF
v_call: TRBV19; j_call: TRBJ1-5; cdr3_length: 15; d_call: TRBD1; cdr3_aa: CASSIGTGGNQPQHF
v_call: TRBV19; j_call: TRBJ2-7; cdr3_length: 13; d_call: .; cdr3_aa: CASSTGLSYEQYF
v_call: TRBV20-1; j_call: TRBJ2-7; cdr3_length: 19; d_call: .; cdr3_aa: CSASERGQKFSGTAYEQYF
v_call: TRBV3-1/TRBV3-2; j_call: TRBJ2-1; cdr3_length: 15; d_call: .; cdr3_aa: CASSYNPGAYNEQFF
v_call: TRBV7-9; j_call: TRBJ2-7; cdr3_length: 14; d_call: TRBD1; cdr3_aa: CASNPRDRVDEQYF
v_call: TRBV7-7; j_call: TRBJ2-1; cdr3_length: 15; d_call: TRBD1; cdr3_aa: CASSLSQGKSDEQFF
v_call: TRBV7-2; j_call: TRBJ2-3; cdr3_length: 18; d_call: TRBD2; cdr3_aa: CASSWPSGGGGITDTQYF
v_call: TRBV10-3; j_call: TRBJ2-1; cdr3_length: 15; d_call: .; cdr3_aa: CAISGTGESYNEQFF
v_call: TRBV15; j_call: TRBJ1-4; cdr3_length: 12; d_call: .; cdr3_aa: CATSRDGEKLFF
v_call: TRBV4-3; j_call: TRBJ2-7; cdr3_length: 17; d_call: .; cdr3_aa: CASSQEVVGLTSYEQYF
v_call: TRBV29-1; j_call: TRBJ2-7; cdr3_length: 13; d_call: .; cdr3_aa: CSVWEEIGYEQYF
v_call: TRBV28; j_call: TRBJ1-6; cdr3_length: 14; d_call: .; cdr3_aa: CASSFSEGNSPLHF
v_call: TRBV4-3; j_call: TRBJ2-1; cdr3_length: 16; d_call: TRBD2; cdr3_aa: CASSQESGGFYNEQFF
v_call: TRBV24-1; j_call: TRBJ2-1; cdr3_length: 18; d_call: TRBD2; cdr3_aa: CATKIVGLREGSYNEQFF
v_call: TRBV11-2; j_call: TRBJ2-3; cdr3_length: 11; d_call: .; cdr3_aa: CASSSGDTQYF
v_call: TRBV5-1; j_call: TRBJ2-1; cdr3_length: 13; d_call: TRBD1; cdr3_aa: CASSSGQHNEQFF
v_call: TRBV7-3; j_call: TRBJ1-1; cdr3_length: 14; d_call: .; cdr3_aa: CASSPAARGGEAFF
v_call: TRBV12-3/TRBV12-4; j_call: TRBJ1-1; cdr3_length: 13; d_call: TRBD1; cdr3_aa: CASSEDRGTEAFF
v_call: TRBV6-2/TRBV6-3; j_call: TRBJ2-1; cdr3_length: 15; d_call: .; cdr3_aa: CASSYSERSYNEQFF
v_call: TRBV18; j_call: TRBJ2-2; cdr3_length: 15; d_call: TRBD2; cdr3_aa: CASSSLGGTTGELFF
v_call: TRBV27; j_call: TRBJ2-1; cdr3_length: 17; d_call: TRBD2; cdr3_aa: CASSRLARPSPYNEQFF
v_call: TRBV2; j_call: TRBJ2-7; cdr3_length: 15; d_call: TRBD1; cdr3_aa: CASSEVTGVAYEQYF
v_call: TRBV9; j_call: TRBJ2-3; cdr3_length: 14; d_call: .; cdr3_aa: CASSVQLDTDTQYF
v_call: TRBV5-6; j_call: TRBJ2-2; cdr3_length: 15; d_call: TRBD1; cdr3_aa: CASSSKQGFAGELFF
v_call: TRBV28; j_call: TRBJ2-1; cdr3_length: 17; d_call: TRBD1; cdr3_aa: CASSSPKDRGGVNEQFF
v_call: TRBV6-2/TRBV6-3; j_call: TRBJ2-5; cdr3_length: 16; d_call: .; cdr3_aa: CASSYQGALTQETQYF
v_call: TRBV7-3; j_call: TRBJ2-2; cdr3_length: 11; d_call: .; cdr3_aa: CASSLEGELFF
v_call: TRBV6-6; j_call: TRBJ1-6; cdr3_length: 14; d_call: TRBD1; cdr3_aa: CASSIPGGTSPLHF
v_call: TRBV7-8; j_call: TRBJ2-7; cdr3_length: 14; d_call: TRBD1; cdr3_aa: CASSSTKTGLEQYF
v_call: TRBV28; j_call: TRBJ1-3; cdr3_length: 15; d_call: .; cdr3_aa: CASSSNRSPGNTIYF
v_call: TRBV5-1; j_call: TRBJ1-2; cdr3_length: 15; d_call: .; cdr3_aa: CASSLVDQQSGGYTF
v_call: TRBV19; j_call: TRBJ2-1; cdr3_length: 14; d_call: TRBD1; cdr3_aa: CASEQGYTYNEQFF
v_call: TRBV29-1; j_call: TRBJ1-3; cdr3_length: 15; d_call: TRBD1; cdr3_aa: CSVGDRALSGNTIYF
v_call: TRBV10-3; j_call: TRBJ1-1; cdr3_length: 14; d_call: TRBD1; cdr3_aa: CAISADRANTEAFF
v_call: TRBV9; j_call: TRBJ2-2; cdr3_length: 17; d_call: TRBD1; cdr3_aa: CASSVRGTGGATGELFF
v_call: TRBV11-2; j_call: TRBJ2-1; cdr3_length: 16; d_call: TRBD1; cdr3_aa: CASSLRTGGFYNEQFF